Each of the 5 T cell receptor beta chains below was sequenced from the same sample in a study of T-cell memory formation after mild COVID-19. TCRdb fed the 5' RACE reads into MiXCR, producing one record per CDR3 protein. Counted here are more than 450,000 distinct CDR3 sequences, 18% occurring once; the ten biggest clones make up 9.5% to 15%. What was sequenced was PBMCs or a T cell subset sorted from them (not recorded which). Receptor source: an adult woman who had mild COVID-19 (a few samples of this study predate the infection). Cell type and time point are not known.

The chain combines TRBV6-5 with TRBJ1-2; D is ambiguous. Germline values: CDR1 MNHEY, CDR2 SVGAGI. The CDR3 length is 13 residues. V was shortened by 6 bases and J by 3 bases, with 11 bases between the two germline ends. As DNA, the CDR3 is TGTGCCAGCAGCCCCGGACGGTACTATGGCTACACCTTC. This translates into CASSPGRYYGYTF.

The rearrangement joins TRBV14 to TRBJ2-7; no definite D call. CDR3 length: 15 residues. V dropped 0 bases and J dropped 3 bases, with 12 bases sitting between them. CDR1 is SGHDN, CDR2 FVKESK, per germline. The CDR3 nucleotides are TGTGCCAGCAGCCAAGAACCCTCGGGCAACTACGAGCAGTACTTC. Its protein product is CASSQEPSGNYEQYF.

This chain connects TRBV3-1 to TRBJ2-5; a possible D gene is TRBD1 (7 bases). Germline V gives CDR1 LGHDT, CDR2 YNNKEL (reference sequence). The CDR3 contains 14 residues. V was pared by 6 bases and J by 1 base, with 12 bases between. As DNA, the CDR3 is TGTGCCAGCAGACCTCAGGGGGGCCAAGAGACCCAGTACTTC. Protein sequence: CASRPQGGQETQYF.

This clonotype was recorded a few times. Here the CDR3 reads CASSLYGGGEETQYF. The CDR3 DNA reads TGTGCCAGCAGCTTATATGGTGGCGGTGAAGAGACCCAGTACTTC. This sequence joins TRBV7-3 and TRBJ2-5; D call uncertain. The CDR3 runs 15 residues. Germline V gives CDR1 SGHTA, CDR2 FQGTGA. V lost 2 bases and J 3 bases, leaving 13 bases between the germline ends. The full variable domain, in which reference TRBV7-3 and TRBJ2-5 provide the parts outside the CDR3, is GAGVSQTPSNKVTEKGKYVELRCDPISGHTALYWYRQSLGQGPEFLIYFQGTGAADDSGLPNDRFFAVRPEGSVSTLKIQRTERGDSAVYLCASSLYGGGEETQYFGPGTRLLVL.

The J gene is TRBJ2-7, the V gene TRBV12-3 or TRBV12-4; tentatively, D is TRBD1 (5 bases). CDR3 length: 17 amino acids. Trimming took 6 bases from V and 1 from J, leaving 22 bases between them. The DNA for the CDR3 is TGTGCCAGCAGCCGAAACCCAGGGCCAGACCAGTCCTACGAGCAGTACTTC. Amino acids: CASSRNPGPDQSYEQYF.